The 29 T cell receptor beta chains given below trace back to one sample, sequenced in a study of persistence of HIV-infected CD4 T cells. What these receptors recognize is not known. Sequencing used immunoSEQ version 4 in survey mode. Some clones are missing from TCRdb's copy, which holds only in-frame ones; the method was immunoSEQ multiplex PCR. The repertoire holds 30,000 to 35,000 clones, with 65% to 90% as singletons. Cells were stimulated with CMV-infected fibroblast lysates at 8 to 10 ug/mL. CD40L-negative CD69-negative CD45RO-high memory CD4+ T cells were sorted as populations depleted of antigen-responding cells. The sequences come from CD4+ T cells sorted from PBMCs after approximately 19-hour stimulation, collected from a patient who received antiretroviral therapy. The receptors stem from an adult man with HIV who was CMV-seropositive.

This clone turned up a few times. The V and J genes are TRBV25-1 and TRBJ2-7, with D perhaps matching TRBD1 or TRBD2 (5 bases each). This CDR3 region has 15 residues. The V end lost 3 bases, the J end lost 6 bases, and 18 bases lay between the germline ends. The germline V gene encodes CDR1 MGHDK and CDR2 SYGVNS. Here the CDR3 reads CASSEDHRDGSEQYF. CDR3 DNA sequence: TGTGCCAGCAGTGAGGACCATAGGGACGGATCCGAGCAGTACTTC.

The gene calls are TRBV19 and TRBJ1-2; 10 nucleotides agree with TRBD1. Losses at the gene ends were 6 bases for V and 5 bases for J; bases not matched to a gene: 9. This CDR3 region has 15 residues. The germline V gene has CDR1 LNHDA and CDR2 SQIVND (reference sequence). The CDR3 DNA reads as TGTGCCAGTAGAACGACAGGGGGCAAGGATTATGGCTACACCTTC. It encodes CASRTTGGKDYGYTF.

The chain joins TRBV7-9 to TRBJ2-4, with no clear D. Trimming shortened V by 6 bases and J by 2 bases, and 11 bases separated the two germline ends. Looked up from germline, CDR1 is SEHNR and CDR2 is FQNEAQ (reference sequence). The CDR3 has 14 amino acids. As DNA, the CDR3 is TGTGCCAGCAGAGAGGCCTCCCCCAAAAACATTCAGTACTTC. It specifies CASREASPKNIQYF.

The chain carries TRBV30 and TRBJ1-3; D is possibly TRBD1 (6 bases). Germline loops: CDR1 GTSNPN, CDR2 SVGIG (reference sequence). The CDR3 loop spans 14 amino acids. Between the trimmed V and J ends, which lost 0 bases and 2 bases, there was a span of 8 bases. CDR3 in amino acids: CAWSVRGAGNTIYF. CDR3 bases: TGTGCCTGGAGTGTCAGGGGTGCTGGAAACACCATATATTTT.

V usage is TRBV29-1 and J usage is TRBJ2-3; 9 nucleotides agree with TRBD2. CDR1 is SQVTM and CDR2 is ANQGSEA in the germline V gene. V shed 6 bases, J shed 5 bases, and the junction held 9 bases outside the gene matches. This CDR3 comprises 14 residues. In nucleotides, the CDR3 is TGCAGCGTAGCGGGGGGCCAAGTCCTAGATACGCAGTATTTT. Translated, it gives CSVAGGQVLDTQYF.

This clone has a single count. The rearrangement links TRBV12-3 or TRBV12-4 to TRBJ1-1; D not resolved. This CDR3 region has 13 residues. Trimming left V 2 bases short and J 3 bases short, with 7 bases between. The CDR3 sequence is CASSLHGDTEAFF. CDR3 sequence (DNA): TGTGCCAGCAGTTTACACGGGGACACTGAAGCTTTCTTT.

V is TRBV7-9 and J is TRBJ2-1; D is uncertain. This CDR3 is built from 13 residues. The V gene's germline CDR1 is SEHNR and CDR2 FQNEAQ (reference sequence). The V and J ends lost 4 bases and 6 bases respectively, with 10 bases between them. The CDR3 DNA is TGTGCCAGCAGCTCACGTGGAGTCAATGAGCAGTTCTTC. This encodes CASSSRGVNEQFF. The full variable domain, in which reference TRBV7-9 and TRBJ2-1 provide the parts outside the CDR3, is DTGVSQNPRHKITKRGQNVTFRCDPISEHNRLYWYRQTLGQGPEFLTYFQNEAQLEKSRLLSDRFSAERPKGSFSTLEIQRTEQGDSAMYLCASSSRGVNEQFFGPGTRLTVL.

V usage is TRBV3-1 (or the pseudogene TRBV3-2) and J usage is TRBJ1-6; tentatively, D is TRBD1 (5 bases). Germline V gene sequence: CDR1 LGHDT, CDR2 YNNKEL (reference sequence). V gave up 0 bases and J gave up 9 bases, with 12 bases separating them. The CDR3 consists of 15 residues. CDR3 loop: CASSQDRVLGSPLHF. CDR3 bases: TGTGCCAGCAGCCAAGACAGGGTTCTAGGTTCACCCCTCCACTTT.

The genes are TRBV29-1 and TRBJ2-2; possible D gene TRBD2, 5 bases. The CDR3 extends over 14 amino acids. Germline CDR1 and CDR2: SQVTM and ANQGSEA. V was cut by 7 bases and J by 0 bases, with 12 bases left in between. CDR3 in DNA: TGCAGCGCCTCGGGGTGGACGAACACCGGGGAGCTGTTTTTT. It codes for CSASGWTNTGELFF.

The J gene is TRBJ1-1, the V gene TRBV9; D is unresolved. The CDR3 is 13 amino acids. Trimming shortened V by 2 bases and J by 4 bases, and 9 bases separated the two germline ends. Germline V CDR1 and CDR2: SGDLS, YYNGEE. This CDR3 is CASSVSSGTEAFF. The CDR3 DNA is TGTGCCAGCAGCGTCTCTTCCGGCACTGAAGCTTTCTTT. Full variable domain (remainder filled in from reference TRBV9 and TRBJ1-1): DSGVTQTPKHLITATGQRVTLRCSPRSGDLSVYWYQQSLDQGLQFLIQYYNGEERAKGNILERFSAQQFPDLHSELNLSSLELGDSALYFCASSVSSGTEAFFGQGTRLTVV.

This rearrangement joins TRBV29-1 to TRBJ2-7; 8 nucleotides match TRBD1. V lost 3 bases and J lost 6; bases outside the gene matches: 7. Germline V gives CDR1 SQVTM, CDR2 ANQGSEA. The CDR3 consists of 13 residues. The CDR3 DNA is TGCAGCGTTGATGGGCAGGGGGCAACCGAGCAGTACTTC. Amino acid sequence: CSVDGQGATEQYF.

The chain links TRBV20-1 to TRBJ1-2; no reliable D call. Looked up from germline, CDR1 is DFQATT and CDR2 is SNEGSKA (reference sequence). The CDR3 contains 11 residues. V was pared by 1 base and J by 8 bases, with 8 bases between. CDR3 DNA: TGCAGTGCTAGAGGAGGAAACGGCTACACCTTC. This translates into CSARGGNGYTF.

The chain recombines TRBV18 with TRBJ1-1; possible D gene TRBD1, 5 bases. Germline V gene data show CDR1 as KGHSH and CDR2 as LQKENI. V was shortened by 6 bases and J by 6 bases, with 14 bases between the two germline ends. The CDR3 spans 13 residues. CDR3 residues: CASSLDMSSEAFF. The DNA for the CDR3 is TGTGCCAGCTCTTTGGACATGTCTTCTGAAGCTTTCTTT.

The rearrangement joins TRBV24-1 to TRBJ2-3, with TRBD2 matching over 9 bases. After removal of 0 bases from V and 5 bases from J, the junction contained 5 bases not matched to a gene. Germline CDR1 and CDR2: KGHDR and SFDVKD. CDR3 length: 16 residues. For the CDR3, the DNA is TGTGCCACCAGTGATTTGTACAGCGGGGGGATAGATACGCAGTATTTT. It yields the protein CATSDLYSGGIDTQYF.

V and J are TRBV5-1 and TRBJ2-5; D unclear. V lost 3 bases, J lost 1 base, and 10 bases lay in between. This CDR3 comprises 14 residues. Germline assignment: CDR1 SGHRS and CDR2 YFSETQ. The CDR3 here is CASSSGIPQETQYF. CDR3 coding DNA: TGCGCCAGCAGCTCAGGTATTCCCCAAGAGACCCAGTACTTC.

The chain combines TRBV7-6 with TRBJ2-1; D perhaps matches TRBD2 (6 bases). The germline CDR1 and CDR2 sequences are SGHVS and FNYEAQ. Trimming pared 1 base from V and 10 bases from J, leaving 11 bases between. This CDR3 is built from 13 residues. The CDR3 sequence: CASSLVGAGEQFF. The CDR3 DNA follows: TGTGCCAGCAGCTTAGTTGGGGCGGGGGAGCAGTTCTTC. Based on the CDR3 plus reference TRBV7-6 and TRBJ2-1, the full variable domain is GAGVSQSPRYKVTKRGQDVALRCDPISGHVSLYWYRQALGQGPEFLTYFNYEAQQDKSGLPNDRFSAERPEGSISTLTIQRTEQRDSAMYRCASSLVGAGEQFFGPGTRLTVL.

The chain combines TRBV6-2 or TRBV6-3 with TRBJ2-4; D gene ambiguous. This CDR3 spans 17 amino acids. The germline V gene has CDR1 MNHEY and CDR2 SVGEGT. The ends were cut back, 6 bases at V and 0 bases at J, with 18 bases in the middle. The CDR3 here is CASSTRRSALAKNIQYF. CDR3 nucleotides: TGTGCCAGCAGCACCAGAAGGAGTGCCTTAGCCAAAAACATTCAGTACTTC.

The chain combines TRBV14 with TRBJ2-3, with 14 bases that match TRBD2. Germline V CDR1 and CDR2: SGHDN, FVKESK. Trimming at V came to 1 base and at J to 3 bases, leaving 3 bases not matched to a gene. CDR3 length: 17 residues. CDR3 protein: CASSQARTSGGTDTQYF. For the CDR3, the DNA is TGTGCCAGCAGCCAAGCCCGGACTAGCGGGGGGACAGATACGCAGTATTTT.

The J gene is TRBJ1-2, the V gene TRBV6-2 or TRBV6-3, with D perhaps TRBD1 (5 bases). The CDR3 is 16 amino acids. V was trimmed by 2 bases and J by 4 bases, leaving 17 bases between them. Germline CDR1 is MNHEY and CDR2 is SVGEGT. DNA for the CDR3: TGTGCCAGCAGTTACCCTCTGTCGGGGGGGACCTATGGCTACACCTTC. Encoded protein: CASSYPLSGGTYGYTF.

The chain joins TRBV7-6 to TRBJ2-7, with a possible D match to TRBD1 (6 bases). CDR1 is SGHVS and CDR2 is FNYEAQ in the germline V gene. The V end was cut by 4 bases, the J end by 3 bases, with 16 bases between. The CDR3 consists of 15 residues. As DNA, the CDR3 is TGTGCCAGCAGCTCCCGACAGGCCCTGGGCTACGAGCAGTACTTC. Residues: CASSSRQALGYEQYF.

The chain couples TRBV6-5 to TRBJ2-7, with D maybe TRBD2 (5 bases). This CDR3 spans 13 amino acids. The ends were cut back, 10 bases at V and 9 bases at J, with 22 bases in the middle. Germline V gene sequence: CDR1 MNHEY, CDR2 SVGAGI. CDR3 bases: TGTGCCACCAAGACTACCTGGGAGACGGGGCAGTACTTC. Its protein product is CATKTTWETGQYF.

The chain is built from TRBV6-6 and TRBJ1-1, with unresolved D. CDR1 MNHNY and CDR2 SVGAGI come from the germline V gene (reference sequence). CDR3 length: 13 amino acids. Trimming pared 2 bases from V and 4 bases from J, leaving 8 bases between. CDR3 loop: CASSYREPTEAFF. As DNA, the CDR3 is TGTGCCAGCAGTTACAGGGAGCCCACTGAAGCTTTCTTT.

The V call is TRBV2, the J call TRBJ1-4; D possibly corresponds to TRBD1 (5 bases). The CDR3 is 15 residues long. The germline V gene has CDR1 SNHLY and CDR2 FYNNEI. V was trimmed by 2 bases and J by 7 bases, leaving 14 bases between them. CDR3 DNA sequence: TGTGCCAGCAGTGAATTTCGGGGGGAGGCTGAAAAACTGTTTTTT. Its translation: CASSEFRGEAEKLFF.

This sequence joins TRBV9 and TRBJ1-2; weak D call: TRBD1 (5 bases). Germline loops: CDR1 SGDLS, CDR2 YYNGEE. The length of the CDR3 is 13 residues. Trimming left V 4 bases short and J 8 bases short, with 15 bases between. CDR3 nucleotide sequence: TGTGCCAGCAGCCTTACCGGGGCAAGAGGCTACACCTTC. It yields the protein CASSLTGARGYTF.

This clone came up once. The genes are TRBV19 and TRBJ1-5; D is ambiguous. The CDR3 totals 15 residues. The ends were cut back, 1 base at V and 2 bases at J, with 9 bases in the middle. Per the germline V gene, CDR1 is LNHDA and CDR2 is SQIVND (reference sequence). The CDR3 loop reads CASSIGVAGNQPQHF. The CDR3 nucleotides read TGTGCCAGTAGTATAGGAGTGGCAGGCAATCAGCCCCAGCATTTT.

The chain recombines TRBV18 with TRBJ2-2; D call uncertain. CDR3 size: 15 residues. The V end lost 3 bases, the J end lost 3 bases, and 11 bases lay between the germline ends. Germline-derived CDR1 and CDR2 are KGHSH and LQKENI. DNA for the CDR3: TGTGCCAGCTCACCGGTAGGGCTCGACACCGGGGAGCTGTTTTTT. This codes for CASSPVGLDTGELFF.

This rearrangement joins TRBV4-3 to TRBJ2-7; D gene uncertain. The V and J ends lost 4 bases and 2 bases respectively, with 15 bases between them. The V gene's germline CDR1 is LGHNA and CDR2 YSLEER. This CDR3 has 15 amino acids. CDR3 loop: CASSRLPDAAYEQYF. Written as DNA, the CDR3 is TGCGCCAGCAGCCGACTCCCGGACGCCGCCTACGAGCAGTACTTC.

This clone was found a few times. The chain combines TRBV4-1 with TRBJ1-6, with a possible D match to TRBD1 (5 bases). V gave up 3 bases and J gave up 9 bases, with 9 bases separating them. The germline V gene has CDR1 MGHRA and CDR2 YSYEKL. The CDR3 loop spans 13 amino acids. CDR3 sequence reads: CASSQGQVSPLHF. CDR3 in DNA: TGCGCCAGCAGCCAGGGGCAGGTTTCACCCCTCCACTTT.

The V call is TRBV27, the J call TRBJ1-5; a possible D gene is TRBD1 (6 bases). With 6 bases removed from V and 7 bases from J, the gap between germline ends came to 19 bases. Germline lookup yields CDR1 MNHEY and CDR2 SMNVEV (reference sequence). CDR3 length equals 15 residues. The CDR3 nucleotides are TGTGCCAGCAGAGACCAGGGGATTGTCAACCAGCCCCAGCATTTT. Translating it yields CASRDQGIVNQPQHF.